This TCR beta chain was identified in a study of metastatic and nonmetastatic thyroid tumors. Study context: Malignant thyroid and benign thyroid patients provided blood and tumor or nodule tissue whose repertoires were compared. Study results and limitations: For both blood and tumor, malignant thyroid tumors reportedly showed significantly higher TCR beta diversity than benign nodules did.

MiXCR was used by TCRdb to re-call the PCR reads. The sample has just over 15,000 clones; 3% to 4% are singletons. This clone appeared a few times. Its antigen is not identified. No patient received treatment before thyroid surgery. The CDR3 length is 12 residues. Germline CDR1 and CDR2: SEHNR and FQNEAQ (reference sequence). The V and J ends lost 5 bases and 8 bases, in that order; junction bases with no gene match: 5. This sequence was found in a female donor with papillary thyroid cancer or a benign thyroid nodule (not recorded which). Some clones in this sample may be carry-over from other donors' samples. The genes are TRBV7-9 and TRBJ1-2; 7 bases line up with TRBD1. The sequencing input was tumor tissue. The CDR3 DNA sequence: TGTGCCAGCAGCCGAGACAGGGAGGGCTACACCTTC. This encodes CASSRDREGYTF.